The clone carrying this T cell receptor beta chain showed up just a few times. No antigen is known for it. This sample stems from a study of spatial heterogeneity in lung cancer. Broader study findings: In tumors, expanded intratumoral alpha and beta TCR counts tracked mutation counts.

TCRdb reanalysed the 5' RACE reads using MiXCR and keeps one entry per CDR3 protein. The sample includes about 25,000 distinct CDR3 sequences, approximately 10% of them seen just once. The germline gives CDR1 LGHDT, CDR2 YNNKEL (reference sequence). This CDR3 contains 15 residues. Trimming removed 4 bases from V and 4 bases from J, with 14 bases in between. Time point defined: sample taken at primary tumor resection. This chain connects TRBV3-1 to TRBJ2-1; D not resolved. The clonotype originates from a male donor with early-stage non-small cell lung cancer. Sequencing was performed on lung tumor tissue, taken at surgery. In nucleotides, the CDR3 is TGTGCCAGCAGCCCAGCAATAGAGTTTTACAATGAGCAGTTCTTC. Amino acid sequence: CASSPAIEFYNEQFF.